The source of this T cell receptor beta chain is a study of chronic HIV infection and antiretroviral therapy. TCRdb fed the 5' RACE reads into MiXCR, producing one record per CDR3 protein. The sample lists more than 25,000 distinct CDR3 sequences, around 8.6% occurring once. In its sample, this clonotype was seen a few times. CDR3 length: 13 residues. Trimming removed 5 bases from V and 9 bases from J; junction bases left unmatched: 4. The TCR originated in an adult who had HIV and had not received antiretroviral therapy, or was an uninfected healthy control (not recorded which). Sequencing was done on a sample of peripheral blood. The chain recombines TRBV12-3 or TRBV12-4 with TRBJ1-6; 7 nucleotides align to TRBD1. As DNA, the CDR3 is TGTGCCAGCAGTAGGGGGCAGCGTTCACCCCTCCACTTT. It is translated as CASSRGQRSPLHF.